The T cell receptor (beta chain) described here comes from a study of T-cell memory formation after mild COVID-19 (TCRdb year 2021). Notes on the research overall: TCR sequence clusters from the two donors were found to be largely donor specific. In a couple of donors, T-cell clones that expanded and contracted after mild COVID-19 were followed by sequencing TCRalpha and TCRbeta repertoires longitudinally. Two young, previously healthy adult volunteers, one female and one male, were included in the cohort. Paper-wide results and their limitations: The study included only a couple of mild cases, and larger cohorts that include severe cases with pre-infection samples were judged to be necessary. Some responding clones were detected in pre-infection memory, suggesting pre-existing cross-reactive memory T cells joined the SARS-CoV-2 response. The second-wave clones that peaked on day 37 were not confirmed to be SARS-CoV-2 specific. From day 15 to 85, contracting clones showed balanced CD4/CD8 phenotypes, whereas a second wave of clones that expanded from day 15 to 37 leaned towards CD4+. Contracting CD4+ clones were found mainly in CM and EM memory subsets, while CD8+ clones were enriched in EMRA.

Ficoll-Paque density gradient centrifugation was the method used to isolate PBMCs. TCRdb shows the sequencer as Illumina NovaSeq 6000. TCRalpha and TCRbeta cDNA libraries were built by 5'RACE with constant-segment primers, adding sample barcodes and unique molecular identifiers. RNA was extracted from every sample with Trizol reagent. Library amplification was performed in two PCR steps, and a second sample barcode and Illumina TruSeq adapters were introduced in the second step. The libraries were sequenced on an Illumina NovaSeq using 2 x 150 bp paired-end reads. On the study's bioinformatics: The reads were demultiplexed and collapsed into UMI-guided consensus sequences using migec v1.2.7. With mixcr v2.1.11, UMI consensuses were aligned to TRA and TRB V and J templates and assembled into clonotypes. A clonotype was counted as expanded or contracted only when both edgeR and NoisET called the clonotype significant, with the noise models trained on biological replicates. For edgeR calls, the thresholds were a false discovery rate-adjusted p below 0.01 and a log2 fold-change of 1. As an exploratory analysis of dynamics, PCA with hierarchical clustering was applied to max-normalized trajectories of the 1000 most abundant clonotypes. Separately sequenced CD4+ and CD8+ repertoires were used to assign the CD4 or CD8 phenotype of responding clones. TCRdb passed the public sequencing reads through fastp at Q25 and MiXCR, retaining productive beta sequences. Rows with one shared CDR3 protein collapse into an entry with the most common genes and DNA. The V and J calls were not made by the authors but by TCRdb's processing. Across this sample there are about 400,000 distinct CDR3 sequences, with around a quarter seen only once. Clones ranked in the top ten supply around 12% of the sample.

The CDR3 sequence holds 15 residues, the cysteine and phenylalanine included. The retained sequence is limited to the CDR3, 45 bases, with the frame set at the first base. V is pared back by 3 bases and J by 3 bases, with 12 bases lying between the germline termini. The germline V gene supplies CDR1 SGHVS and CDR2 FQNEAQ. As to this clonotype: Its cognate antigen has yet to be identified. Per-nucleotide qualities are absent, and no much larger clonotype sits a single base away.

The receptor was isolated from an adult woman who had mild COVID-19 (a few samples of this study predate the infection). The sample titles of this study are shuffled in the database, so cell type and time point are left out; the donor was told from shared clones. The sequenced sample consisted of PBMCs or a T cell subset sorted from them (not recorded which). The sequence joins TRBV7-8 to TRBJ1-5, with a weak D call of TRBD1 (5 bases match). The sequenced DNA is TGTGCCAGCAGCTTCCAATCGGGGCCCAATCAGCCCCAGCATTTT. Translated, it gives CASSFQSGPNQPQHF. The full variable domain, with segments outside the CDR3 supplied by the reference TRBV7-8 and TRBJ1-5 proteins, appears as GAGVSQSPRYKVAKRGQDVALRCDPISGHVSLFWYQQALGQGPEFLTYFQNEAQLDKSGLPSDRFFAERPEGSVSTLKIQRTQQEDSAVYLCASSFQSGPNQPQHFGDGTRLSIL.